This T cell receptor (beta chain) was sequenced in a study of cytomegalovirus exposure and HLA in healthy donors listed by TCRdb under 2017. Regarding the research as a whole: The roughly 700 repertoires of the first cohort and the 110 or so validation repertoires were produced on the same platform, according to a later analysis. High-throughput TCR immunosequencing, statistical association of individual TCRs with disease status, and machine learning were combined to predict cytomegalovirus infection status. A separate validation cohort of 90 to 150 different subjects was used in addition to the roughly 670-subject first cohort. The aim of the study was to test whether cataloging public T cell receptors could identify signatures of past pathogen exposure.

A word on this clone: No cognate antigen has been identified for it. No base qualities exist here, and no much larger clone lies one base off it.

Libraries came from the immunoSEQ multiplex PCR assay. In the original analysis: A statistical classification framework was developed to diagnose cytomegalovirus status using the catalog of TCR beta chain sequences. TCRdb stores this immuneACCESS table with in-frame sequences only. Part of the clones is absent; in the studies checked, under half of the shortfall reflects unresolved V genes, and no reason is known for the rest. D and trimming come from the DNA, and the V and J calls and clone size come from that table. The sample contains a few hundred thousand clones, around nine tenths of them found a single time. Around 3% of the sample goes to the ten largest clones. General findings and caveats noted by the study authors: All 120 or so repertoires were used to score co-occurrence in the validation cohort in a later analysis, because that analysis had no HLA typing for the cohort. A total of 150 to 200 TCR beta chains were listed by the study as associated with cytomegalovirus. Three of the identified cytomegalovirus-associated TCR beta chains were confirmed in vitro to be specific for cytomegalovirus antigens. In both the original and validation cohorts, the classifier was reported to diagnose cytomegalovirus status with high specificity and sensitivity. The authors suggested that the approach could potentially be extended to other disease states and immunological phenotypes. In a later analysis, TCRs clustered in the first cohort were found to also tend to co-occur in the roughly 120 validation repertoires, with 94% of cluster scores above 0. Across donors, most TCR sequences were observed very rarely, whereas some public TCRs were present in many individuals.

Separate from the approximately 670-subject first cohort, the validation cohort of roughly 110 subjects was the group to which the donors belonged. Sequencing input: PBMCs. The source is a woman aged 18-29 years in good health and CMV-seronegative.

The DNA is TGTGCCAGCAGCTTGAAGCGGATGGGACTAGCCGAAAGCTCCTACAATGAGCAGTTCTTC. Translated, it gives CASSLKRMGLAESSYNEQFF. The receptor chain draws on TRBV13 and TRBJ2-1; 9 bases in the junction line up with TRBD2. The germline V gene (reference sequence) yields PRHDT for CDR1 and FYEKMQ for CDR2. The CDR3 numbers 20 residues from cysteine through phenylalanine. Only the CDR3 DNA stays, 60 bases, in frame from base 1. Relative to germline, V is missing 3 bases and J is missing 0 bases, with 15 bases of the junction outside any gene match.